This T cell receptor beta chain was found in a study of OX40 agonist ivuxolimab in advanced cancers. Generated by immunoSEQ multiplex PCR, the TCRdb table keeps only in-frame clones and is missing some. Of some 70,000 clones listed, around 84% are singletons. The germline V gene has CDR1 SGHRS and CDR2 YFSETQ. The V gene lost 4 bases and the J gene lost 0 bases, with 11 bases spanning the gap. The CDR3 totals 14 residues. This TCR was sampled from an adult with an advanced solid tumor such as melanoma, head and neck, liver or kidney cancer. The material was CD4+ or CD8+ T cells sorted from blood, obtained in a trial of the OX40 agonist ivuxolimab. J is TRBJ2-7 and V is TRBV5-1, with a possible D match to TRBD2 (6 bases). The CDR3 bases are TGCGCCAGCAGCCACCGGGACTTCTCCTACGAGCAGTACTTC. This gives the protein CASSHRDFSYEQYF.